This TCR beta chain was observed in a study of T cells after yellow fever vaccination (dated 2019 in TCRdb). Notes on the research overall: Libraries from fractions with low cell numbers were prepared with the SMART-Seq v4 Ultra Low Input RNA kit. To follow T-cell clones before and after both primary and booster YFV17D yellow fever vaccination, bulk TCR alpha and beta repertoires underwent longitudinal sequencing. Two healthy male donors, one aged 18 to 30 and one aged 30 to 40 years, were included in the cohort. Blood was drawn at multiple timepoints before and after primary and secondary immunization, with bulk PBMC replicates and cell subsets isolated. Overall study outcomes, separate from this receptor: Compared with the primary T-cell response, the secondary T-cell response was faster but weaker, reaching its peak on day 5 rather than on day 15. A small fraction of clonotypes showed up in both the CD4 and CD8 compartments, probably as a result of convergent recombination. Because abundant contaminating clonotypes from the bulk population could be contained in FACS-sorted repertoires, computational filtering was required. Only a couple of donors were included in the study, so the extent to which the findings can be generalized is limited. After the booster, most of the clones that had expanded following primary vaccination were detected again (around 95% of CD4 and around 87% of CD8), which suggests that memory was broadly maintained.

TCR cDNA was synthesized by 5'RACE template switching, which introduced a universal primer site and unique molecular identifiers. Priming of cDNA synthesis was performed from both the TCR alpha and TCR beta constant segments. Libraries were amplified in two PCR steps, with sample barcodes and sequencing adapters added in the second step. Sequencing of libraries was performed on Illumina HiSeq 2500 (2x100 bp) or NovaSeq (2x150 bp). In the paper's pipeline: MIGEC was used to demultiplex reads and collapse the reads into UMI consensus sequences, and MiXCR was used for V(D)J alignment. Clonotypes responding to the vaccine were identified with edgeR on replicate PBMC samples, with the criteria of FDR below 0.01 and a log2 fold change above 5 up to day 15. CD4 or CD8 identity was assigned to each bulk clonotype according to whether the clonotype was present at higher abundance in the sequenced CD4 repertoire or the sequenced CD8 repertoire. In TCRdb, the public reads were trimmed at Q25 with fastp and aligned with MiXCR, with productive beta chains retained. Every distinct CDR3 protein forms one entry, paired with its most common genes and DNA. Here the V and J calls rest on TCRdb's processing, not on the authors' analysis. This sample is represented by about 580,000 distinct CDR3 sequences; 17% of them were singletons. The ten largest clones represent around a sixth of the sample.

Many counts were recorded for this clonotype. Its antigen specificity is not known. It has no much larger one-base neighbor in the sample; base qualities were not kept. Trimming at the junction amounts to 1 base on V and 5 bases on J, and the germline ends lie 2 bases apart. Via the germline V gene, CDR1 is SGHTA and CDR2 FQGTGA. The CDR3 spans 12 residues, from the cysteine through the phenylalanine. The sequence is cut down to CDR3 DNA, 36 bases in frame from base 1. Sample treatment or condition, as interpreted from the label and publication: live attenuated yellow fever vaccine strain. At each blood-draw timepoint, two biological replicates of bulk PBMCs were obtained. A standard Ficoll-Paque protocol was used to isolate PBMCs from peripheral blood. TriZol was used to extract RNA from bulk PBMCs, from CD4 and CD8 fractions, and from dextramer-positive and dextramer-negative fractions.

The sequence is built from TRBV7-3 and TRBJ2-2; a confident D gene designation cannot be given. The TCR originated in a young man who received the YFV17D yellow fever vaccine. The sample here was PBMCs, taken around 5 days after the first yellow fever vaccination. The CDR3 sequence is CASSLMTGELFF. The sequenced DNA: TGTGCCAGCAGCTTAATGACCGGGGAGCTGTTTTTT.